A selection of T cell receptor beta chains follows, all from one sample in a study of human T cells and chemical hapten exposure. A single record per CDR3 protein comes from TCRdb applying MiXCR to the RACE reads. The sample consists of nearly 110,000 distinct CDR3 sequences, approximately 12% of them appearing once. The source was whole blood, collected in connection with sensitization to the hapten diphenylcyclopropenone (DPC). Receptors were obtained from a woman aged 45-59 years with alopecia areata. Some clones in this sample may be carry-over from other donors' samples. Both conserved end residues are part of each CDR3. Fields, in order: clone size, V gene, D gene, J gene, CDR3 DNA, CDR3 protein. A D gene is named only where the DNA matches it firmly. The size field is filled for only some rows; it gives once, few, many or a size class.

clone_size: many
v_call: TRBV19
d_call: NA
j_call: TRBJ2-6
cdr3_nt: TGTGCCAGTAGTCTCGACAGCCGCTCTGGGGCCAACGTCCTGACTTTC
cdr3_aa: CASSLDSRSGANVLTF

clone_size: many
v_call: TRBV20-1
d_call: TRBD1
j_call: TRBJ1-5
cdr3_nt: TGCAGTGCTAGGAGGCCCGGGACAGGCTATCAGCCCCAGCATTTT
cdr3_aa: CSARRPGTGYQPQHF

clone_size: many
v_call: TRBV5-8
d_call: TRBD1
j_call: TRBJ1-1
cdr3_nt: TGTGCCAGCAGCTGGTGGACAGGAAAAAACACTGAAGCTTTCTTT
cdr3_aa: CASSWWTGKNTEAFF

clone_size: NA
v_call: TRBV29-1
d_call: NA
j_call: TRBJ1-2
cdr3_nt: TGCAGCGTGGATGTCAGGGGAAACTATGGCTACACCTTC
cdr3_aa: CSVDVRGNYGYTF

clone_size: few
v_call: TRBV5-1
d_call: NA
j_call: TRBJ2-4
cdr3_nt: TGCGCCAGCAGCTTGATGTTTAAAAACATTCAGTACTTC
cdr3_aa: CASSLMFKNIQYF

clone_size: NA
v_call: TRBV28
d_call: NA
j_call: TRBJ1-1
cdr3_nt: TGTGCCAGCAGTTTTGGAAGGGTAACTGAAGCTTTCTTT
cdr3_aa: CASSFGRVTEAFF

clone_size: NA
v_call: TRBV28
d_call: TRBD1
j_call: TRBJ2-5
cdr3_nt: TGTGCCAGCAGTTCCCCGGGACAGGGGGCACAAGAGACCCAGTACTTC
cdr3_aa: CASSSPGQGAQETQYF

clone_size: few
v_call: TRBV28
d_call: NA
j_call: TRBJ2-7
cdr3_nt: TGTGCCAGCAGTTTATACCGCTACGAGCAGTACTTC
cdr3_aa: CASSLYRYEQYF

clone_size: few
v_call: TRBV10-3
d_call: TRBD1
j_call: TRBJ1-2
cdr3_nt: TGTGCCATCAGGGACAGGGTCGATGGCTACACCTTC
cdr3_aa: CAIRDRVDGYTF

clone_size: NA
v_call: TRBV4-2
d_call: NA
j_call: TRBJ2-4
cdr3_nt: TGTGCCAGCAGCCAAGATCCTACAGGGGCCAAAAACATTCAGTACTTC
cdr3_aa: CASSQDPTGAKNIQYF

clone_size: NA
v_call: TRBV6-2/TRBV6-3
d_call: NA
j_call: TRBJ2-3
cdr3_nt: TGTGCCAGCAGTAATTCCAGGGGGGGGCCGAAAGATACGCAGTATTTT
cdr3_aa: CASSNSRGGPKDTQYF

clone_size: NA
v_call: TRBV24-1
d_call: NA
j_call: TRBJ2-1
cdr3_nt: TGTGCCACCAGTGATTCAGGCAGGGCCTACAATGAGCAGTTCTTC
cdr3_aa: CATSDSGRAYNEQFF

clone_size: many
v_call: TRBV19
d_call: TRBD2
j_call: TRBJ2-7
cdr3_nt: TGTGCCAGTTCCTCCCTAGCAGCGGGAGTCTACGAGCAGTACTTC
cdr3_aa: CASSSLAAGVYEQYF

clone_size: few
v_call: TRBV12-3/TRBV12-4
d_call: NA
j_call: TRBJ1-4
cdr3_nt: TGTGCCAGCAGTGGGGATGAGAATGAAAAACTGTTTTTT
cdr3_aa: CASSGDENEKLFF

clone_size: many
v_call: TRBV7-2
d_call: NA
j_call: TRBJ2-7
cdr3_nt: TGTGCCAGCACCCAAAGTACCTACGAGCAGTACTTC
cdr3_aa: CASTQSTYEQYF

clone_size: few
v_call: TRBV28
d_call: NA
j_call: TRBJ1-4
cdr3_nt: TGTGCCGGTAGGGGAGTGGGGGCGACTAATGAAAAACTGTTTTTT
cdr3_aa: CAGRGVGATNEKLFF

clone_size: many
v_call: TRBV20-1
d_call: TRBD2
j_call: TRBJ2-3
cdr3_nt: TGCAGTGCTAGAGAACGACTAGCGGGGGAAGATACGCAGTATTTT
cdr3_aa: CSARERLAGEDTQYF

clone_size: NA
v_call: TRBV20-1
d_call: NA
j_call: TRBJ2-4
cdr3_nt: TGCAGTGCTAGAGATCGTGGAAACCCCATTCAGTACTTC
cdr3_aa: CSARDRGNPIQYF

clone_size: NA
v_call: TRBV18
d_call: NA
j_call: TRBJ1-2
cdr3_nt: TGTGCCAGCTCACCACCGTTGGGGCCCAATTCCCTCTATGGCTACACCTTC
cdr3_aa: CASSPPLGPNSLYGYTF

clone_size: few
v_call: TRBV19
d_call: NA
j_call: TRBJ1-5
cdr3_nt: TGTGCCAGTAGTATCAGGCAGTGGAATCAGCCCCAGCATTTT
cdr3_aa: CASSIRQWNQPQHF

clone_size: few
v_call: TRBV7-2
d_call: TRBD2
j_call: TRBJ2-1
cdr3_nt: TGTGCCAGCAGCTTAGGATTGGCGGGGGGCTACAATGAGCAGTTCTTC
cdr3_aa: CASSLGLAGGYNEQFF

clone_size: NA
v_call: TRBV12-3/TRBV12-4
d_call: NA
j_call: TRBJ1-2
cdr3_nt: TGTGCCAGCACCGCAGGGACTTATGGCTACACCTTC
cdr3_aa: CASTAGTYGYTF

clone_size: few
v_call: TRBV12-3/TRBV12-4
d_call: NA
j_call: TRBJ1-5
cdr3_nt: TGTGCCAGCAGTCTCTTAACAGGGCGTCAGCCCCAGCATTTT
cdr3_aa: CASSLLTGRQPQHF

clone_size: many
v_call: TRBV20-1
d_call: NA
j_call: TRBJ1-2
cdr3_nt: TGCAGTGCTAGCCTAATGATATCGGATGGCTACACCTTC
cdr3_aa: CSASLMISDGYTF

clone_size: NA
v_call: TRBV28
d_call: NA
j_call: TRBJ2-1
cdr3_nt: TGTGCCAGCAGTTACCAGGAAGTTTGGTTCTTC
cdr3_aa: CASSYQEVWFF

clone_size: few
v_call: TRBV20-1
d_call: TRBD1
j_call: TRBJ1-6
cdr3_nt: TGCAGTTCAAGACAGGGAGGGAATAATTCACCCCTCCACTTT
cdr3_aa: CSSRQGGNNSPLHF

clone_size: few
v_call: TRBV12-3/TRBV12-4
d_call: NA
j_call: TRBJ2-3
cdr3_nt: TGTGCCAGCAGTTTTGGGCCAGATACGCAGTATTTT
cdr3_aa: CASSFGPDTQYF

clone_size: few
v_call: TRBV29-1
d_call: NA
j_call: TRBJ1-1
cdr3_nt: TGCAGCGTTGCGCAACAGCTCCAAACCTCTGAAGCTTTCTTT
cdr3_aa: CSVAQQLQTSEAFF

clone_size: NA
v_call: TRBV4-1
d_call: NA
j_call: TRBJ2-3
cdr3_nt: TGCGCCAGCAGCCACCCCCTGGGGACTAGCACAGATACGCAGTATTTT
cdr3_aa: CASSHPLGTSTDTQYF

clone_size: NA
v_call: TRBV4-1
d_call: NA
j_call: TRBJ2-7
cdr3_nt: TGCGCCAGCAGCCAAGATCCGGGGCGCGGAGGTCCCCACGAGCAGTACTTC
cdr3_aa: CASSQDPGRGGPHEQYF

clone_size: many
v_call: TRBV10-1
d_call: NA
j_call: TRBJ1-1
cdr3_nt: TGCGCCAGCGCGAGGGGACGTGAAGCTGAAGCTTTCTTT
cdr3_aa: CASARGREAEAFF

clone_size: NA
v_call: TRBV14
d_call: TRBD1
j_call: TRBJ2-5
cdr3_nt: TGTGCCAGCAGCCAAAGTGGGACAGGTCTCAAGACCCAGTACTTC
cdr3_aa: CASSQSGTGLKTQYF

clone_size: NA
v_call: TRBV20-1
d_call: TRBD2
j_call: TRBJ2-7
cdr3_nt: TGCAGTGCTAGAGTGCGGGAGTTCCCCTACGAGCAGTACTTC
cdr3_aa: CSARVREFPYEQYF

clone_size: few
v_call: TRBV3-1
d_call: TRBD1
j_call: TRBJ1-5
cdr3_nt: TGTGCCAGCAGCCAAGAACAGGGGCGGCAGCCCCAGCATTTT
cdr3_aa: CASSQEQGRQPQHF

clone_size: many
v_call: TRBV21-1
d_call: NA
j_call: TRBJ1-1
cdr3_nt: TGTGCCAGCAGCAAAGTCGAAGGGGTGACTGAAGCTTTCTTT
cdr3_aa: CASSKVEGVTEAFF

clone_size: NA
v_call: TRBV20-1
d_call: NA
j_call: TRBJ2-6
cdr3_nt: TGCAGTGCTAGACCTCCGGGCGTCTCTGGGGCCAACGTCCTGACTTTC
cdr3_aa: CSARPPGVSGANVLTF

clone_size: NA
v_call: TRBV28
d_call: NA
j_call: TRBJ2-2
cdr3_nt: TGTGCCAGTAAATATCCCGGCACCAAAGCCGGGGAGCTGTTTTTT
cdr3_aa: CASKYPGTKAGELFF

clone_size: NA
v_call: TRBV5-1
d_call: NA
j_call: TRBJ2-7
cdr3_nt: TGCGCCAGCAGCTTGGCCCTTCGAGAGGACGAGCAGTACTTC
cdr3_aa: CASSLALREDEQYF

clone_size: NA
v_call: TRBV5-1
d_call: TRBD1
j_call: TRBJ2-1
cdr3_nt: TGCGCCAGCAGCTTGGACAGGGGACACAATGAGCAGTTCTTC
cdr3_aa: CASSLDRGHNEQFF

clone_size: NA
v_call: TRBV7-2
d_call: TRBD1
j_call: TRBJ2-2
cdr3_nt: TGTGCCAGCAGGGGACAGGGTACCGTCGGGGAGCTGTTTTTT
cdr3_aa: CASRGQGTVGELFF

clone_size: few
v_call: TRBV12-3/TRBV12-4
d_call: NA
j_call: TRBJ2-7
cdr3_nt: TGTGCCAGCAGAGCTCAGGGGTCGGTCGGCGAGCAGTACTTC
cdr3_aa: CASRAQGSVGEQYF